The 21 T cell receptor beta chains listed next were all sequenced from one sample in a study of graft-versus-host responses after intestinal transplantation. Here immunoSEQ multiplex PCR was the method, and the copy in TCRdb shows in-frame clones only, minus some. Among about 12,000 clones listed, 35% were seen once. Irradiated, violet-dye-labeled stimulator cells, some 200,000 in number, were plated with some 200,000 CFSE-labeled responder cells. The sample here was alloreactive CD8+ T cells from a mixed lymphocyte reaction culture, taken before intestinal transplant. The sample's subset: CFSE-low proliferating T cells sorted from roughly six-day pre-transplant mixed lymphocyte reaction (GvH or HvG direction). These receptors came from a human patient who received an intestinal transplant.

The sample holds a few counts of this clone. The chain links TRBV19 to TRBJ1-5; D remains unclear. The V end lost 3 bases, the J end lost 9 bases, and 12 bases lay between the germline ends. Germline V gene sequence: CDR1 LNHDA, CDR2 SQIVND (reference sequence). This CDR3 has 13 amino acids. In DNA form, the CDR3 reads TGTGCCAGTAGTATTGGCAGTCCAGGGCCCCAGCATTTT. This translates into CASSIGSPGPQHF.

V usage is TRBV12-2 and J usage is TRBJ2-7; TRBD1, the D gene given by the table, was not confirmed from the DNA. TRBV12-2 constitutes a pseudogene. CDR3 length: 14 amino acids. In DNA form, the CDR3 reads TGTGCCAGCTGCGCCGGGACAGGGGCATACGAGCAGTACTTC. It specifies CASCAGTGAYEQYF.

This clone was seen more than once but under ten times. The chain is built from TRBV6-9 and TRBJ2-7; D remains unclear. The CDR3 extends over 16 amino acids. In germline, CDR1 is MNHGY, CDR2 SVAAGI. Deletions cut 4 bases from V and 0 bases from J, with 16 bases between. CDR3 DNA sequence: TGTGCCAGCAGTTTGGCGGTACCGCTGAGCTCCTACGAGCAGTACTTC. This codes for CASSLAVPLSSYEQYF.

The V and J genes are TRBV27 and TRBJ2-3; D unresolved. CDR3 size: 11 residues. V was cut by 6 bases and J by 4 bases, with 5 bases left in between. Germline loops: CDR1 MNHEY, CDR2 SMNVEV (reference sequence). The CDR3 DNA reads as TGTGCCAGCAGGGCCTCAGATACGCAGTATTTT. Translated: CASRASDTQYF.

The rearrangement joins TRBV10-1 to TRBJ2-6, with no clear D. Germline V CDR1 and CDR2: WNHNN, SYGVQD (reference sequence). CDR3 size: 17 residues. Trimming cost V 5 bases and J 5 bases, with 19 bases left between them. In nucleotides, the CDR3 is TGCGCCAGCAGTTACCCCCTCGCACAAAGTCGGGCCAACGTCCTGACTTTC. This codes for CASSYPLAQSRANVLTF.

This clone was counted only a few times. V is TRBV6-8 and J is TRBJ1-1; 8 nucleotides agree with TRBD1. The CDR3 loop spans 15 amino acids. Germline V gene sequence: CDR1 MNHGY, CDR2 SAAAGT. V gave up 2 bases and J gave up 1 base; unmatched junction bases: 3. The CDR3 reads CASSYGQGANTEAFF. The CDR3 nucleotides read TGTGCCAGCAGTTACGGTCAGGGGGCGAACACTGAAGCTTTCTTT.

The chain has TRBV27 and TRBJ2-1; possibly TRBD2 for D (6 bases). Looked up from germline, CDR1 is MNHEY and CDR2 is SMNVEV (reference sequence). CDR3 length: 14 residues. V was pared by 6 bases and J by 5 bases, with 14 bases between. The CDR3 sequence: CASSPGVKDNEQFF. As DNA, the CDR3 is TGTGCCAGCAGCCCGGGGGTTAAGGACAATGAGCAGTTCTTC.

CDR3 nucleotide sequence: TGTGCCAGCAGCTTAGGGTCGCCCTACGAGCAGTACTTC. It encodes CASSLGSPYEQYF. This chain uses TRBV5-6 with TRBJ2-7, with D unclear. The germline V and J ends were trimmed by 2 bases and 2 bases, with 8 bases remaining between them. In germline, CDR1 is SGHDT, CDR2 YYEEEE. The CDR3 covers 13 residues.

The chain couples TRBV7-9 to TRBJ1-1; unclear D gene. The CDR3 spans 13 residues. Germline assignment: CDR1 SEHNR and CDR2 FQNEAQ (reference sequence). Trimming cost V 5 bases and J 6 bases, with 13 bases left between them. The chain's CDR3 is CASSDPLAAEAFF. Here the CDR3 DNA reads TGTGCCAGCAGCGATCCCCTGGCCGCTGAAGCTTTCTTT.

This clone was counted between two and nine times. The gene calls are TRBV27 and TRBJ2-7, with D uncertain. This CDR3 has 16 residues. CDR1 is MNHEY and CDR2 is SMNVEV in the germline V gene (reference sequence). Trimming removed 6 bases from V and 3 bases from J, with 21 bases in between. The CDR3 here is CASRTKLEPPGYEQYF. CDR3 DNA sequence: TGTGCCAGCAGAACGAAATTGGAGCCCCCGGGCTACGAGCAGTACTTC.

CDR3 sequence reads: CASSQDTTAGNTIYF. CDR3 bases: TGCGCCAGCAGCCAAGATACGACAGCTGGAAACACCATATATTTT. The chain combines TRBV4-1 with TRBJ1-3; possibly TRBD1 for D (5 bases). Germline assignment: CDR1 MGHRA and CDR2 YSYEKL. This CDR3 has 15 amino acids. Trimming took off 0 bases at V and 2 bases at J, with 8 bases between the two ends.

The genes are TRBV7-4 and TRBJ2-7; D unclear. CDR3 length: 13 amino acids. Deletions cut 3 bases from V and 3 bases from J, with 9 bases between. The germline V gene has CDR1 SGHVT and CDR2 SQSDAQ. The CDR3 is CASSLSDRYEQYF. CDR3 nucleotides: TGTGCCAGCAGCTTGAGCGACCGCTACGAGCAGTACTTC.

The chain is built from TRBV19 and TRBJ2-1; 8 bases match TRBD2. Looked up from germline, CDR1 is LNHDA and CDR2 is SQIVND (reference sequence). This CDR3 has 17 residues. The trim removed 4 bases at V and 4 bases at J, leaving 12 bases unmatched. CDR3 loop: CASSTNSGTRSYNEQFF. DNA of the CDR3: TGTGCCAGTAGTACAAATTCCGGGACTAGGTCTTACAATGAGCAGTTCTTC.

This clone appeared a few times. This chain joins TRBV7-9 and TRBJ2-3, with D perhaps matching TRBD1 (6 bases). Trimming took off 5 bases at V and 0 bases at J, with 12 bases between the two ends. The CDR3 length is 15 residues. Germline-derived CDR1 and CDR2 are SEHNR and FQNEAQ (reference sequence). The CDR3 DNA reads TGTGCCAGCAGCCAAACAGGGATTAGCACAGATACGCAGTATTTT. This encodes CASSQTGISTDTQYF.

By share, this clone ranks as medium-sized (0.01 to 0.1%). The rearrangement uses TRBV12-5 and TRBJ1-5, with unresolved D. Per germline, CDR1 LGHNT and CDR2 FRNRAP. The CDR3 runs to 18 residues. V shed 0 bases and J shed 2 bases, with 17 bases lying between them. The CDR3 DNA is TGTGCTAGTGGTTTGGTACTATATGACCGGCGGGGCAATCAGCCCCAGCATTTT. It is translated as CASGLVLYDRRGNQPQHF.

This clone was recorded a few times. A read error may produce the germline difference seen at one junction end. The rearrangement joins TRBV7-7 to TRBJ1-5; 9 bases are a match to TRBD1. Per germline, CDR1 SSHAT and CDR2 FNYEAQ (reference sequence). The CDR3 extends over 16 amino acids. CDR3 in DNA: TGTGCTAGCAGCTTGGAGGACAGGGGAAAGGATCAGCCCCAGCATTTT. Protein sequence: CASSLEDRGKDQPQHF.

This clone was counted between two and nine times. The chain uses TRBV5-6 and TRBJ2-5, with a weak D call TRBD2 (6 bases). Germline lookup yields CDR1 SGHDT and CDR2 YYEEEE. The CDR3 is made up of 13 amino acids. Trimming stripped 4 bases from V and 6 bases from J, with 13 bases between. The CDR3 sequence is CASSMGGLKTQYF. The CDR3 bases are TGTGCCAGCAGCATGGGGGGACTGAAGACCCAGTACTTC. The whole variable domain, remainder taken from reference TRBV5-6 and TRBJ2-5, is DAGVTQSPTHLIKTRGQQVTLRCSPKSGHDTVSWYQQALGQGPQFIFQYYEEEERQRGNFPDRFSGHQFPNYSSELNVNALLLGDSALYLCASSMGGLKTQYFGPGTRLLVL.

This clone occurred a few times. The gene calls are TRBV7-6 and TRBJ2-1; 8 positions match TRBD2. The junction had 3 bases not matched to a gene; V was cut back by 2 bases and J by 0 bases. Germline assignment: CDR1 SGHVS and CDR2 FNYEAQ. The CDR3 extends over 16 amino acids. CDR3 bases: TGTGCCAGCAGCTTAATGAGCGGGAGCTCCTACAATGAGCAGTTCTTC. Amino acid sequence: CASSLMSGSSYNEQFF.

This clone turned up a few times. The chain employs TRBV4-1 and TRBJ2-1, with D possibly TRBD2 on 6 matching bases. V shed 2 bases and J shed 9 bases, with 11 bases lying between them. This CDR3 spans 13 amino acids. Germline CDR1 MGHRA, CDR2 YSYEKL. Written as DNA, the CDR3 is TGCGCCAGCAGCCAACCGACTAGGGCTGAGCAGTTCTTC. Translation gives CASSQPTRAEQFF.

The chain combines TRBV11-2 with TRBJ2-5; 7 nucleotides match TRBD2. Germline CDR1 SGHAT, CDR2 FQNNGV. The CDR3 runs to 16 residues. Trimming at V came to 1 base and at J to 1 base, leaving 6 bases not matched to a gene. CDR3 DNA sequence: TGTGCCAGCAGCTTAGGGGGGACTACTTTCCAAGAGACCCAGTACTTC. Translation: CASSLGGTTFQETQYF.

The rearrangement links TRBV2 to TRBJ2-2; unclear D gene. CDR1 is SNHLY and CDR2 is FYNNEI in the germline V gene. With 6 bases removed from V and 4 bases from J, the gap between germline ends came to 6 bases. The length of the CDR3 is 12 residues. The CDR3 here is CASRVGTGELFF. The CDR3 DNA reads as TGTGCCAGCAGGGTAGGCACCGGGGAGCTGTTTTTT.